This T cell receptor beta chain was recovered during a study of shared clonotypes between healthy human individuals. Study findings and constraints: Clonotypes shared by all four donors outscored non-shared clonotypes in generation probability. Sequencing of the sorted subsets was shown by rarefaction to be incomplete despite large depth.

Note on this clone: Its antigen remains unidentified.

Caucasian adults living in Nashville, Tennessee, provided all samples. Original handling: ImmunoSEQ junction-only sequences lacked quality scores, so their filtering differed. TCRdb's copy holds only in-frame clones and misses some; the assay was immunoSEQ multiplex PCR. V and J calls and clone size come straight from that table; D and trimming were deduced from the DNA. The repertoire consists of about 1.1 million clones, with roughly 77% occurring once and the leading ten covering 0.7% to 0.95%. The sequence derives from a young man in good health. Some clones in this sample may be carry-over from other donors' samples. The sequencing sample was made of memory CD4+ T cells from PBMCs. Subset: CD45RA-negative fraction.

The CDR3 loop is CASSMRQSNQPQHF. CDR3 coding DNA: TGTGCCAGTAGTATGAGGCAGAGCAATCAGCCCCAGCATTTT. V is TRBV19 and J is TRBJ1-5, with D unclear. This CDR3 is 14 amino acids long. With 3 bases removed from V and 1 base from J, the gap between germline ends came to 7 bases. Germline assignment: CDR1 LNHDA and CDR2 SQIVND (reference sequence).